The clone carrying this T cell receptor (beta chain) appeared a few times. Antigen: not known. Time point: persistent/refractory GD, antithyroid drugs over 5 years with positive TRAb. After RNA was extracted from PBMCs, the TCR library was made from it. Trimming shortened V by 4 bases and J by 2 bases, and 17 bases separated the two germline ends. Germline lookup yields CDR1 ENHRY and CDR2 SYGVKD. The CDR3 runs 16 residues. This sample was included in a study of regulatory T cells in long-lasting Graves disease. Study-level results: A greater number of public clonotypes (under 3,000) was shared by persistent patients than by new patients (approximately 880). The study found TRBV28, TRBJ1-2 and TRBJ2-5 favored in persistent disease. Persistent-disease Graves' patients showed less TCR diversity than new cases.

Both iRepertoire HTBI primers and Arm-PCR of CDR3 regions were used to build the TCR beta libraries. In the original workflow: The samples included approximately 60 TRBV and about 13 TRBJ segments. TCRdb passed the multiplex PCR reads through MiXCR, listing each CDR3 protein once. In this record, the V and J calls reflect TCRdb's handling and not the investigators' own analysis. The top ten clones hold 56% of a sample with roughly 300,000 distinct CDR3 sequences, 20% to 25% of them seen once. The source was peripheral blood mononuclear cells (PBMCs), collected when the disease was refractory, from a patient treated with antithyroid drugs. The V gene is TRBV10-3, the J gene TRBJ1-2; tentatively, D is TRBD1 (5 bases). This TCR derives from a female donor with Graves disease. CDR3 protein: CAISAGTGSRNYGYTF. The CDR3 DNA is TGTGCCATCAGTGCGGGGACTGGATCCAGAAACTATGGCTACACCTTC.